Given below is one T cell receptor (beta chain) in context. The sample is drawn from a study of shared clonotypes between healthy human individuals. This table comes from immunoSEQ multiplex PCR, and its TCRdb copy is limited to in-frame clones, with some not included. The table records about 820,000 clones, more than 85% of them present only once. Naive-designated CD8 cells lacked CD45RO, were positively enriched for CCR7, and omitted terminally differentiated effector memory CD45RA+ cells. The sample comprised naive CD8+ T cells sorted from blood. This clonotype originated in a man aged 25-40 years in good health.

The CDR3 region has the DNA TGCGCCAGCAGCCCGGGAGCCCTATCCTACGAGCAGTACTTC. Its protein is CASSPGALSYEQYF. V and J are TRBV5-1 and TRBJ2-7; D is possibly TRBD2 (6 bases). This CDR3 has 14 residues. V was clipped by 4 bases and J by 1 base, with 12 bases between them. Germline V gene sequence: CDR1 SGHRS, CDR2 YFSETQ.